This T cell receptor beta chain was retrieved from a study of cytomegalovirus exposure and HLA in healthy donors. A note on this clone: Its antigen is unknown.

Study results and caveats: Diagnosis of cytomegalovirus status made by the classifier reportedly showed high specificity and sensitivity. Fewer N-insertions than the approximately 700-donor mean were reportedly shown by an Asian-associated ancestry cluster in a later analysis.

Healthy individuals who donated bone marrow served as the donors. V was pared by 3 bases and J by 4 bases, with 2 bases of the junction left unmatched. Germline assignment: CDR1 GTSNPN and CDR2 SVGIG (reference sequence). This CDR3 region has 14 residues. PCR amplification relied on 60 Vbeta primers (plus 13 Jbeta primers). Sequencing was performed with immunoSEQ multiplex PCR; in TCRdb, only in-frame clones are kept and a portion is missing. The table lists 250,000 to 350,000 clones, 80% to 90% of them singletons, with approximately 4.3% in the top ten. Material: PBMCs. The chain links TRBV30 to TRBJ2-6; 8 nucleotides agree with TRBD1. This receptor was taken from a middle-aged man in good health and CMV-seropositive. Here the CDR3 reads CAWSQGAGANVLTF. CDR3 coding DNA: TGTGCCTGGAGCCAGGGGGCCGGGGCCAACGTCCTGACTTTC.